Presented here are 15 T cell receptor beta chains from one specimen sequenced in a study of patients and donors after allogeneic stem cell transplantation. One entry per CDR3 protein results from TCRdb running MiXCR on the RT-PCR reads. The table includes hundreds of thousands of distinct CDR3 sequences, roughly 17% detected once. The sequencing sample was made of blood, either unsorted or a sorted T cell fraction (not recorded which). These receptor sequences come from a human donor who was either an allogeneic HSCT recipient or a stem cell or donor lymphocyte infusion donor (not recorded which). It is not recorded whose cells these are; they may come from a transplant donor.

In regard to this clonotype: A much larger clone is a single base away; this may be a read error. The V call is TRBV20-1, the J call TRBJ1-1; D remains ambiguous. CDR1 is DFQATT and CDR2 is SNEGSKA in the germline V gene (reference sequence). There are 11 residues in the CDR3. V was clipped by 2 bases and J by 1 base, with 2 bases between them. This CDR3 is CSARRNTEAFF. CDR3 bases: TGCAGTGCTAGAAGGAACACTGAAGCTTTCTTT.

There are a few counts of this clonotype. The chain couples TRBV21-1 to TRBJ1-3; the table's D call, TRBD1, was not checked against the DNA. TRBV21-1 is given as a pseudogene. The CDR3 is made up of 16 amino acids. The CDR3 spells CASTSLRDRAGNTIYF. The DNA for the CDR3 is TGTGCCAGCACCTCCCTCCGGGACAGGGCTGGAAACACCATATATTTT.

This clonotype was recorded a few times. The chain combines TRBV19 with TRBJ2-7; D is possibly TRBD1 (6 bases). Germline-derived CDR1 and CDR2 are LNHDA and SQIVND (reference sequence). The V end was cut by 5 bases, the J end by 5 bases, with 16 bases between. The CDR3 totals 14 residues. Here the CDR3 reads CASSLLAGTHEQYF. The CDR3 region has the DNA TGTGCCAGTAGTCTCCTCGCCGGGACACACGAGCAGTACTTC.

The chain carries TRBV28 and TRBJ2-2; D not certain. V was pared by 8 bases and J by 1 base, with 14 bases between. Germline V gives CDR1 MDHEN, CDR2 SYDVKM. The CDR3 contains 15 residues. This chain's CDR3 is CASGFLDRNTGELFF. In nucleotides, the CDR3 is TGTGCCAGCGGCTTTCTGGATAGGAACACCGGGGAGCTGTTTTTT.

This chain connects TRBV14 to TRBJ2-7; possible D gene TRBD1, 5 bases. V was shortened by 3 bases and J by 0 bases, with 12 bases between the two germline ends. The V gene's germline CDR1 is SGHDN and CDR2 FVKESK. This CDR3 is built from 15 residues. CDR3 sequence reads: CASSQKRGPSYEQYF. The CDR3, as DNA: TGTGCCAGCAGCCAGAAAAGGGGCCCCTCCTACGAGCAGTACTTC.

This clonotype was seen repeatedly, ten times or more. V is TRBV15 and J is TRBJ1-4; 7 bases are a match to TRBD1. The length of the CDR3 is 14 residues. V trimming: 5 bases; J trimming: 5 bases; junction bases outside the gene matches: 5. Germline CDR1 LNHNV, CDR2 YYDKDF (reference sequence). The CDR3 sequence: CATSPQGMNEKLFF. CDR3 DNA: TGTGCCACCAGCCCACAGGGGATGAATGAAAAACTGTTTTTT.

This clonotype came up a few times. The genes are TRBV12-3 or TRBV12-4 and TRBJ2-7; TRBD1 matches 8 bases. Unmatched junction bases numbered 8, after V lost 4 bases and J lost 9 bases. This CDR3 has 13 residues. DNA of the CDR3: TGTGCCAGCAGTTACGGGACAGGAGAAACGCAGTACTTC. Its protein product is CASSYGTGETQYF.

The chain carries TRBV7-9 and TRBJ2-3, with 7 bases identical to TRBD2. CDR3 size: 14 residues. Germline V gene lookup returns CDR1 SEHNR and CDR2 FQNEAQ (reference sequence). Trimming at V came to 6 bases and at J to 2 bases, leaving 5 bases not matched to a gene. CDR3 residues: CASRRSGNTDTQYF. For the CDR3, the DNA is TGTGCCAGCAGAAGAAGCGGGAACACAGATACGCAGTATTTT.

Many counts were recorded for this clonotype. The chain carries TRBV6-1 and TRBJ2-3, with D tentatively TRBD1 or TRBD2 (6 bases each). Germline V lookup: CDR1 MNHNS, CDR2 SASEGT. The CDR3 runs 16 residues. The V and J ends lost 5 bases and 4 bases respectively, with 19 bases between them. CDR3 residues: CASSRGPLSEADTQYF. CDR3 sequence (DNA): TGTGCCAGCAGTCGGGGGCCTTTGAGTGAGGCAGATACGCAGTATTTT.

The chain joins TRBV29-1 to TRBJ1-4; D is perhaps TRBD1 (5 bases). The CDR3 is 15 amino acids. Germline V gives CDR1 SQVTM, CDR2 ANQGSEA. V lost 4 bases and J lost 7, with 19 bases in between. The CDR3: CSVVVQGSRGEKLFF. DNA for the CDR3: TGCAGCGTTGTAGTCCAGGGTTCGAGAGGTGAAAAACTGTTTTTT.

The CDR3 sequence is CASSDLSSGGIEQFF. The CDR3, as DNA: TGTGCCAGCAGTGATTTGTCTAGCGGGGGGATTGAGCAGTTCTTC. The genes are TRBV2 and TRBJ2-1; 11 nucleotides line up with TRBD2. This CDR3 has 15 amino acids. The trim removed 3 bases at V and 9 bases at J, leaving 7 bases unmatched. The germline V gene has CDR1 SNHLY and CDR2 FYNNEI.

The V gene is TRBV29-1, the J gene TRBJ2-3; D gene unclear. The CDR3 has 13 residues. V was cut by 0 bases and J by 0 bases, with 4 bases left in between. Germline V lookup: CDR1 SQVTM, CDR2 ANQGSEA. The DNA of the CDR3 is TGCAGCGTTGAAGACAGGAGCACAGATACGCAGTATTTT. It encodes CSVEDRSTDTQYF.

The chain joins TRBV9 to TRBJ2-3; D is undetermined. CDR1 is SGDLS and CDR2 is YYNGEE in the germline V gene. The CDR3 contains 14 residues. The V gene lost 0 bases and the J gene lost 5 bases, with 10 bases spanning the gap. CDR3 region: CASSVGPHGDTQYF. The CDR3 nucleotides are TGTGCCAGCAGCGTAGGACCTCACGGAGATACGCAGTATTTT.

The sample holds many counts of this clonotype. The V gene is TRBV10-3, the J gene TRBJ2-7; 7 bases match TRBD2. Germline CDR1 is ENHRY and CDR2 is SYGVKD. V dropped 6 bases and J dropped 7; count of bases not matched to a gene: 12. The length of the CDR3 is 14 residues. The CDR3 spells CAIRKLAPEEEQYF. CDR3 nucleotide sequence: TGTGCCATCAGAAAACTAGCGCCCGAGGAGGAGCAGTACTTC.

There are a few counts of this clonotype. This chain joins TRBV19 and TRBJ1-1; D is perhaps TRBD1 (6 bases). Per the germline V gene, CDR1 is LNHDA and CDR2 is SQIVND (reference sequence). Trimming left V 10 bases short and J 4 bases short, with 16 bases between. There are 13 residues in the CDR3. The CDR3 region has the DNA TGTGCCACCGGCCGGGGAGGGGGCACTGAAGCTTTCTTT. Translation gives CATGRGGGTEAFF.